The rows below give T cell receptor beta chains drawn from one sample of a study of blood T cells in healthy people across ages. MiXCR was run by TCRdb on the 5' RACE reads, yielding one entry per CDR3 protein. The sample has hundreds of thousands of distinct CDR3 sequences; about 30% are singletons. Sequences were obtained from blood. These receptors originate from a woman aged 80 or older in good health. Both conserved end residues are part of each CDR3. D genes are given only for firm matches. Where a row states a size, it is once, few, many or the class of an expanded clone; other rows omit it.

CDR3 length: 15
D gene: TRBD1
clone size: -
J gene: TRBJ1-4
V gene: TRBV12-5
CDR3 DNA: TGTGCTAGTGGTTTGGGGACAGGGGGAGATGAAAAACTGTTTTTT
CDR3 protein: CASGLGTGGDEKLFF

CDR3 length: 15
D gene: -
clone size: many
J gene: TRBJ2-1
V gene: TRBV5-1
CDR3 DNA: TGCGCCAGCAGCTCGACCGGGACGGATAACAATGAGCAGTTCTTC
CDR3 protein: CASSSTGTDNNEQFF

CDR3 length: 16
D gene: -
clone size: -
J gene: TRBJ2-3
V gene: TRBV12-3/TRBV12-4
CDR3 DNA: TGTGCCAGCAGCCTAGACGGGCAGTTGAGCACAGATGCGCAGTATTTT
CDR3 protein: CASSLDGQLSTDAQYF

CDR3 length: 19
D gene: -
clone size: many
J gene: TRBJ2-3
V gene: TRBV6-5
CDR3 DNA: TGTGCCAGCAGTTACTTACCCACCGGGCCTCGGGGGAGCACAGATACGCAGTATTTT
CDR3 protein: CASSYLPTGPRGSTDTQYF

CDR3 length: 18
D gene: TRBD1
clone size: -
J gene: TRBJ1-1
V gene: TRBV7-3
CDR3 DNA: TGTGCCAGCAGCCGAAGCGGGACAGCTACACCTCTGAACACTGAAGCTTTCTTT
CDR3 protein: CASSRSGTATPLNTEAFF

CDR3 length: 15
D gene: TRBD2
clone size: few
J gene: TRBJ2-3
V gene: TRBV7-2
CDR3 DNA: TGTGCCAGCAGCCTGCGGGAGAGGGAGGGAGATACGCAGTATTTT
CDR3 protein: CASSLREREGDTQYF

CDR3 length: 13
D gene: TRBD1
clone size: once
J gene: TRBJ2-5
V gene: TRBV29-1
CDR3 DNA: TGCAGCGAGTGGACAGGGGGAGCAGAGACCCAGTACTTC
CDR3 protein: CSEWTGGAETQYF

CDR3 length: 14
D gene: -
clone size: many
J gene: TRBJ2-5
V gene: TRBV20-1
CDR3 DNA: TGCAGTGCTAGAGATATGGGGCATCAAGAGACCCAGTACTTC
CDR3 protein: CSARDMGHQETQYF

CDR3 length: 16
D gene: -
clone size: -
J gene: TRBJ2-5
V gene: TRBV12-3/TRBV12-4
CDR3 DNA: TGTGCCAGCACCTATACCCGCAGGGGGGGGCTGGAGACCCGGTACTTC
CDR3 protein: CASTYTRRGGLETRYF

CDR3 length: 13
D gene: -
clone size: few
J gene: TRBJ1-1
V gene: TRBV7-3
CDR3 DNA: TGTGCCAGCAGCTTCCAGGGGAGCACTGAAGCTTTCTTT
CDR3 protein: CASSFQGSTEAFF

CDR3 length: 16
D gene: -
clone size: -
J gene: TRBJ1-3
V gene: TRBV7-4
CDR3 DNA: TGTGCCAGCAGTCATAGCCCCCGTGGCTCTGGAAACACCATATATTTT
CDR3 protein: CASSHSPRGSGNTIYF

CDR3 length: 14
D gene: TRBD1
clone size: -
J gene: TRBJ1-5
V gene: TRBV20-1
CDR3 DNA: TGCAGTGCTAGAGCGGGACAGAGCAATCAGCCCCAGCATTTT
CDR3 protein: CSARAGQSNQPQHF

CDR3 length: 15
D gene: -
clone size: -
J gene: TRBJ2-1
V gene: TRBV6-1
CDR3 DNA: TGTGCCAGCAGTGAACGGGGCCGGAGTAGGAATGAGCAGTTCTTC
CDR3 protein: CASSERGRSRNEQFF